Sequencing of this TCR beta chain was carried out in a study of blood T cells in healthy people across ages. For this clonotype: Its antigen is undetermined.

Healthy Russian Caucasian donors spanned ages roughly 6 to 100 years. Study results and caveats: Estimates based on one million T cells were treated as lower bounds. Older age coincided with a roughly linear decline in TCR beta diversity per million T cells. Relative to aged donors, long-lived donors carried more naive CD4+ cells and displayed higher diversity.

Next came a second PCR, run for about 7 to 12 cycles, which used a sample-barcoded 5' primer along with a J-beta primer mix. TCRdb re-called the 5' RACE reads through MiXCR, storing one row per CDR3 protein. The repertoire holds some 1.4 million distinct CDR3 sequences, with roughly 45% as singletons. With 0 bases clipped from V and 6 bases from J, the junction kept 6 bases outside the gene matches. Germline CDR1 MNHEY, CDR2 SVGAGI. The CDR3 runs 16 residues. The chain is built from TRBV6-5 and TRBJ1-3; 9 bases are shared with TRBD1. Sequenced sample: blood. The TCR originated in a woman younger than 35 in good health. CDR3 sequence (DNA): TGTGCCAGCAGTTACTCGGGACAGGGTATCGAAAACACCATATATTTT. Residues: CASSYSGQGIENTIYF.